This TCR beta chain is drawn from a study of blood T cell repertoires in COVID-19. The wider study: Nucleic acid was either cDNA or gDNA, and it came from T cells, B-cell-depleted T cells, or PBMCs.

Looked up from germline, CDR1 is MNHNS and CDR2 is SASEGT. The CDR3 has 12 amino acids. The V and J ends lost 1 base and 11 bases respectively, with 6 bases between them. Using immunoSEQ multiplex PCR, the repertoire was profiled, and TCRdb retains in-frame clones only, with some absent. The sample shows roughly 99,000 clones, about 90% of them seen only once. The Seattle site enrolled patients during active infection and followed them longitudinally. The chain links TRBV6-1 to TRBJ1-6, with D unresolved. Sequenced sample: peripheral blood. The sequence came from a man aged 50-60 years with COVID-19, enrolled during active disease. CDR3 residues: CASSEGTTPLHF. DNA for the CDR3: TGTGCCAGCAGTGAAGGCACAACACCCCTCCACTTT.